The 5 T cell receptor beta chains below were found in one sample sequenced in a study of beta chain features in type 1 diabetes. What was sequenced were expressed TCRB transcripts, since all of the isolated RNA had been reverse transcribed. Method: immunoSEQ multiplex PCR; TCRdb's copy keeps in-frame clones and lacks some. The table records under 550,000 clones, 9.5% to 12% of them present only once. Material: naive CD4+ T cells from blood. These receptors all come from a woman aged 18-35 years in good health.

The rearrangement uses TRBV5-1 and TRBJ1-2; 10 nucleotides align to TRBD1. CDR3 length equals 15 residues. With 4 bases clipped from V and 1 base from J, the junction kept 4 bases outside the gene matches. The V gene's germline CDR1 is SGHRS and CDR2 YFSETQ. This CDR3 is CASSPGQGINYGYTF. The DNA for the CDR3 is TGCGCCAGCAGCCCGGGACAGGGGATTAACTATGGCTACACCTTC.

The rearrangement joins TRBV9 to TRBJ2-7; 7 bases line up with TRBD2. The J segment lost 6 bases and the V segment lost 0 bases, leaving 9 bases of the junction unmatched. There are 15 residues in the CDR3. Germline V gene lookup returns CDR1 SGDLS and CDR2 YYNGEE. The chain's CDR3 is CASSVELREPREQYF. For the CDR3, the DNA is TGTGCCAGCAGCGTAGAGTTGCGGGAGCCCCGCGAGCAGTACTTC.

The rearrangement links TRBV19 to TRBJ2-3, with D unresolved. Germline V lookup: CDR1 LNHDA, CDR2 SQIVND (reference sequence). The CDR3 extends over 14 amino acids. V lost 6 bases to trimming and J lost 5 bases, with 15 bases between them. CDR3 amino acids: CASRSELKVDTQYF. The CDR3 DNA reads as TGTGCCAGTAGGTCGGAGTTGAAGGTAGATACGCAGTATTTT.

This clone was counted a few times. The rearrangement links TRBV7-9 to TRBJ1-4; D gene unclear. The CDR3 covers 14 residues. Trimming removed 5 bases from V and 8 bases from J, with 15 bases in between. CDR1 SEHNR and CDR2 FQNEAQ come from the germline V gene (reference sequence). DNA of the CDR3: TGTGCCAGCAGCCCTCAAAGTTGGGAGGAAAAACTGTTTTTT. Translated: CASSPQSWEEKLFF.

The chain links TRBV9 to TRBJ2-3, with TRBD2 as a possible D gene (6 bases). Germline CDR1 reads SGDLS; CDR2 reads YYNGEE. CDR3 length equals 15 residues. Trimming cost V 4 bases and J 8 bases, with 20 bases left between them. DNA of the CDR3: TGTGCCAGCAGCCCTCGAACGGAGGGTCGGGGTACGCAGTATTTT. Translation gives CASSPRTEGRGTQYF.